This TCR beta chain was sequenced during a study of blood T cell repertoires in COVID-19. Looking at the study overall: In each case, the material was cDNA or gDNA derived from T cells, B-cell-depleted T cells, or PBMCs.

Trimming pared 2 bases from V and 7 bases from J, leaving 21 bases between. CDR1 and CDR2 from the germline V gene are LGHDT and YNNKEL (reference sequence). The CDR3 length is 16 residues. As processed by the authors: Reference gene primer amplification in the assay estimated nucleated cell counts. Assay: immunoSEQ multiplex PCR; the TCRdb copy retains only in-frame clones and omits some. V and J calls and clone size come straight from that table; D and trimming were deduced from the DNA. This table has some 190,000 clones, approximately 80% appearing once. This TCR was sampled from a human donor in a cohort sampled during active COVID-19. The chain uses TRBV3-1 (or the pseudogene TRBV3-2) and TRBJ2-7; D is ambiguous. The sequencing sample was made of peripheral blood. The CDR3 reads CASSQYSGLPMREQYF. The CDR3 DNA reads as TGTGCCAGCAGCCAATACTCCGGCCTACCAATGAGGGAGCAGTACTTC.